A selection of T cell receptor beta chains follows, all from one sample in a study of shared T cell receptors in the human thymus. Sequencing used immunoSEQ multiplex PCR; TCRdb keeps in-frame clones, though not all of them. The sample comprises hundreds of thousands of clones, approximately 87% of which are singletons, and approximately 0.01% rests with the top ten. The data were also submitted as part of a second study, on human thymus T cells.

Material for sequencing was thymocytes. These receptors originate from a boy in the first two years of life with a congenital heart defect. Both conserved end residues are part of each CDR3. D genes are given only for firm matches. Size is omitted from some rows. Given values are once, few, many or a class for expanded clones.

J gene,clone size,D gene,V gene,CDR3 protein,CDR3 DNA
TRBJ2-7,.,TRBD1,TRBV15,CATSLLGDRGPYEQYF,TGTGCCACCAGCCTCCTCGGGGACAGGGGACCCTACGAGCAGTACTTC
TRBJ1-2,.,.,TRBV15,CATRGLRDGYTF,TGTGCCACCAGGGGTCTGCGGGATGGCTACACCTTC
TRBJ1-2,.,.,TRBV25-1,CASSESRGADGYTF,TGTGCCAGCAGTGAATCCCGGGGGGCAGATGGCTACACCTTC
TRBJ2-3,once,.,TRBV29-1,CSVEDWLGTSTDTQYF,TGCAGCGTTGAAGATTGGTTGGGGACTAGCACAGATACGCAGTATTTT
TRBJ2-7,.,.,TRBV4-3,CASSQRSTEGNLPLSLHEQYF,TGCGCCAGCAGCCAAAGATCAACGGAGGGGAATCTTCCCCTCAGTTTGCACGAGCAGTACTTC
TRBJ2-1,.,.,TRBV5-4,CASSPVRAGYNEQFF,TGTGCCAGCAGCCCCGTGCGGGCCGGATACAATGAGCAGTTCTTC
TRBJ1-1,.,TRBD1,TRBV11-2,CASSLGTGGSNTEAFF,TGTGCCAGCAGCTTAGGGACAGGGGGTTCGAACACTGAAGCTTTCTTT
TRBJ2-3,few,.,TRBV18,CASSPPRGTDTQYF,TGTGCCAGCTCACCCCCCCGAGGAACAGATACGCAGTATTTT
TRBJ2-3,.,TRBD2,TRBV30,CAWRGYGLAGVIDTQYF,TGTGCCTGGAGGGGCTATGGACTAGCGGGAGTGATAGATACGCAGTATTTT
TRBJ1-5,few,TRBD1,TRBV2,CASSGGQQDGSNQPQHF,TGTGCCAGCAGTGGGGGACAGCAAGACGGGTCGAATCAGCCCCAGCATTTT
TRBJ1-5,.,.,TRBV10-3,CAISETRVNQPQHF,TGTGCCATCAGTGAGACCAGGGTCAATCAGCCCCAGCATTTT
TRBJ2-1,.,.,TRBV25-1,CASSEDEQFF,TGTGCCAGCAGCGAGGATGAGCAGTTCTTC
TRBJ2-1,.,TRBD2,TRBV5-6,CASSSGLAWGYNEQFF,TGTGCCAGCAGCTCCGGACTAGCGTGGGGATACAATGAGCAGTTCTTC
TRBJ1-2,.,TRBD1,TRBV18,CASSPGQGPLYGYTF,TGTGCCAGCTCACCGGGACAGGGACCACTCTATGGCTACACCTTC
TRBJ2-1,.,TRBD2,TRBV4-2,CASSPWTSGSFHEQFF,TGTGCCAGCAGCCCTTGGACTAGCGGGAGCTTCCATGAGCAGTTCTTC
TRBJ1-1,.,.,TRBV7-9,CASSPTRASNPGTEAFF,TGTGCCAGCAGCCCGACCAGGGCCTCCAACCCGGGCACTGAAGCTTTCTTT
TRBJ2-1,once,TRBD1,TRBV18,CASSPTRPQGASLSSYNEQFF,TGTGCCAGCTCACCGACGCGACCTCAGGGGGCTAGCTTGAGCTCCTACAATGAGCAGTTCTTC
TRBJ1-2,once,.,TRBV6-5,CASSYSAGNYGYTF,TGTGCCAGCAGTTACTCGGCAGGGAACTATGGCTACACCTTC
TRBJ1-2,once,.,TRBV27,CASSLRVPQGNNYGYTF,TGTGCCAGCAGTTTAAGGGTTCCACAGGGTAATAACTATGGCTACACCTTC
TRBJ2-4,.,.,TRBV4-2,CASSIRTRGGAKNIQYF,TGTGCCAGCAGCATCCGGACTAGGGGGGGAGCCAAAAACATTCAGTACTTC
TRBJ1-4,.,.,TRBV5-1,CASSLFQRNEKLFF,TGCGCCAGCAGCTTGTTTCAGCGTAATGAAAAACTGTTTTTT
TRBJ2-2,.,.,TRBV11-2,CASSQRGWGDPTGELFF,TGTGCCAGCAGCCAGAGGGGGTGGGGAGACCCGACCGGGGAGCTGTTTTTT
TRBJ2-7,.,TRBD1,TRBV15,CATSSSSARTGDSYEQYF,TGTGCCACCAGCAGTTCTTCCGCCCGGACAGGGGATTCCTACGAGCAGTACTTC
TRBJ2-7,.,TRBD1,TRBV30,CAWRPGGKYEQYF,TGTGCCTGGAGACCAGGGGGCAAATACGAGCAGTACTTC
TRBJ2-6,.,.,TRBV27,CATSVGGADSGANVLTF,TGTGCCACCTCGGTAGGGGGGGCGGACTCTGGGGCCAACGTCCTGACTTTC
TRBJ2-7,.,.,TRBV10-3,CAISEVASYEQYF,TGTGCCATCAGTGAGGTGGCATCCTACGAGCAGTACTTC
TRBJ2-7,.,TRBD2,TRBV2,CASSPTSGRAPHEQYF,TGTGCCAGCAGCCCGACTAGCGGGAGGGCCCCCCACGAGCAGTACTTC
TRBJ1-2,.,TRBD1,TRBV19,CASRDREDGYTF,TGTGCCAGTAGGGACAGGGAGGATGGCTACACCTTC